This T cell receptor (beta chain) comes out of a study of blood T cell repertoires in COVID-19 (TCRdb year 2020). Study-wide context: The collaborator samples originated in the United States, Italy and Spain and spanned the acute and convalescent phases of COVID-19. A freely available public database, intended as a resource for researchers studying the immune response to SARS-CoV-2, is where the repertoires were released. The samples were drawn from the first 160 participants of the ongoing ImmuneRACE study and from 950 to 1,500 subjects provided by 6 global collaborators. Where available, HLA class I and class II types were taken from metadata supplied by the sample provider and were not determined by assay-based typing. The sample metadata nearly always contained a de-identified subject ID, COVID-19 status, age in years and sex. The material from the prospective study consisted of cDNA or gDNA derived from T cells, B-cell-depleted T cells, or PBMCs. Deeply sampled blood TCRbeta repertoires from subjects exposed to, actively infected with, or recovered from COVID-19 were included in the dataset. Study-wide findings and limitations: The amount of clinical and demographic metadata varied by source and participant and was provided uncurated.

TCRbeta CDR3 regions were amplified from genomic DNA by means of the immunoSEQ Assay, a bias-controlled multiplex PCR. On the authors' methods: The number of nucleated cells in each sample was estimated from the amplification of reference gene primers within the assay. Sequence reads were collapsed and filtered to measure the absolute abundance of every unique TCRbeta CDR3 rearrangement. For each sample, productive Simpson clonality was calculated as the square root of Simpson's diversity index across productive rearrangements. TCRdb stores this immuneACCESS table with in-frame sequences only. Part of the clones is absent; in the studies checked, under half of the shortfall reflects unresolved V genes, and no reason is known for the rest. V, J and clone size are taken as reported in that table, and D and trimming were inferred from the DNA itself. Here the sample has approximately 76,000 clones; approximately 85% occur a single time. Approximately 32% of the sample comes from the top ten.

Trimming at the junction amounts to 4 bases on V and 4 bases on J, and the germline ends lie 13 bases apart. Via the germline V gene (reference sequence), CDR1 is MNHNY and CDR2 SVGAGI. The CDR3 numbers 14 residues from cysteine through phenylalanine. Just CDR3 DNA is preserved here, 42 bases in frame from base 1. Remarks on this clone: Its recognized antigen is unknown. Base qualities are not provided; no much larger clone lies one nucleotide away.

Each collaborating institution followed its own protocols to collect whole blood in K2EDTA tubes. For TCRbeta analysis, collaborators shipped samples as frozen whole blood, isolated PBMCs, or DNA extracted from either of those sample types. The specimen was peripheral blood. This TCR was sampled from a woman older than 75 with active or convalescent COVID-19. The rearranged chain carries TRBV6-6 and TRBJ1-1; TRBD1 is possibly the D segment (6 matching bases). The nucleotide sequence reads TGTGCCAGCAGTTTGATACAGGGTGGCACTGAAGCTTTCTTT. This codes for CASSLIQGGTEAFF.